This T cell receptor beta chain comes out of a study of persistence of HIV-infected CD4 T cells. The J segment lost 6 bases and the V segment lost 4 bases, leaving 12 bases of the junction unmatched. Germline-derived CDR1 and CDR2 are SGHRS and YFSETQ. This CDR3 has 16 residues. Concerning this clone itself: Its antigen is as yet unknown.

Cells were stimulated with CMV-infected fibroblast lysates at around 9.1 ug/mL. Responding CD4+ T cells were sorted by upregulation of both CD40 ligand and CD69. CD8+ T cells were removed from PBMCs prior to stimulation. Findings and caveats of the study: TCRbeta richness was lower in CMV- and Gag-responding cells than in anti-CD3/anti-CD28-responding cells.

This was the immunoSEQ version 4 assay in survey mode. Sequenced by immunoSEQ multiplex PCR; TCRdb stores in-frame clones only, minus some. The sample shows roughly 14,000 clones, roughly 70% of them seen only once. Specimen: CD4+ T cells sorted from PBMCs after approximately 19-hour stimulation, collected from a patient who received antiretroviral therapy. The chain is built from TRBV5-1 and TRBJ2-1, with 8 nucleotides matching TRBD1. The TCR sequence derives from an adult man with HIV who was CMV-seropositive. CDR3 sequence (DNA): TGCGCCAGCAGCGAACAGGGGGTCAATGTTGGCAATGAGCAGTTCTTC. Its protein is CASSEQGVNVGNEQFF. The full variable domain, completed using reference TRBV5-1 and TRBJ2-1, is KAGVTQTPRYLIKTRGQQVTLSCSPISGHRSVSWYQQTPGQGLQFLFEYFSETQRNKGNFPGRFSGRQFSNSRSEMNVSTLELGDSALYLCASSEQGVNVGNEQFFGPGTRLTVL.